The present TCR beta chain was sequenced within a study of T cell clonality in common variable immunodeficiency. This clone was recorded at least ten times. Its matching antigen is unknown. The DNA ends 3 residues before the CDR3 does, and the rest of the CDR3 is filled in from the germline J gene. The CDR3 totals 16 residues. Trimming took off 6 bases at V and 1 base at J, with 17 bases between the two ends. Looked up from germline, CDR1 is MNHNS and CDR2 is SASEGT. TCRdb's copy holds only in-frame clones and misses some; the assay was immunoSEQ multiplex PCR. The specimen gives approximately 51,000 clones without singletons; the ten biggest hold approximately 6.2%. Study-wide points: Shared TCRbeta clones were fewer between CVID subjects than controls. T cell subpopulation sequencing would be needed to explain CVID clonality. CVID patient heterogeneity limited repertoire-clinical complication correlations. Fewer deletions and N-nucleotide insertions were reportedly seen in common variable immunodeficiency TCR beta sequences.

This sequence was found in a person aged 18 to 70 in good health. V usage is TRBV6-1 and J usage is TRBJ2-3; the D is unclear. The sequencing sample was made of peripheral blood mononuclear cells. CDR3 DNA (partial): TGTGCCAGCAGAGAAAGGTGGGCGTTCGGCACAGATACG. Its protein product is CASRERWAFGTDT. The full CDR3 reads CASRERWAFGTDTQYF.